Sequencing of this TCR beta chain was carried out in a study of T-cell memory formation after mild COVID-19. One entry per CDR3 protein results from TCRdb running MiXCR on the 5' RACE reads. This sample has some 280,000 distinct CDR3 sequences; about 17% occur once, and the top ten carry around 23%. Study outcomes and limitations: Second-wave clones with a day 37 peak had unconfirmed SARS-CoV-2 specificity. Among contracting clones, CD4+ were mainly CM/EM and CD8+ enriched in EMRA. Pre-infection memory contained some responding clones, which suggested that cross-reactive memory had joined. There was a balanced CD4/CD8 profile in clones contracting day 15 to 85, and later expanders leaned CD4+.

V lost 1 base, J lost 2 bases, and 3 bases stayed unmatched. Germline loops: CDR1 SGHTA, CDR2 FQGNSA. This CDR3 has 16 residues. This clonotype showed up just a few times. Its antigen remains unknown. This clonotype originated in a man aged 18 to 30 who had mild COVID-19 (a few samples of this study predate the infection). Cell type and time point are not known. V gene TRBV7-2 combines with J gene TRBJ2-2, with TRBD1 matching 8 bases. The sequenced sample consisted of PBMCs or a T cell subset sorted from them (not recorded which). The CDR3: CASSLEAGGNTGELFF. The CDR3 coding sequence is TGTGCCAGCAGCTTAGAGGCAGGGGGCAACACCGGGGAGCTGTTTTTT.